The clone carrying this T cell receptor beta chain was seen a single time. Its antigen is unidentified. TCR beta VDJ combinations and CDR3 sequences were profiled from genomic DNA. One entry per CDR3 protein, called by TCRdb with MiXCR from the reads. Among 150,000 or so distinct CDR3 sequences listed, under 75% were seen once. The data derive from a study of CD8+CD57+ T cells in acquired aplastic anemia. Study context: Yields of DNA that came from sorted CD4+ and CD8+ cells averaged roughly 3.2 ug. Study observations and caveats: Found in both controls and patients were approximately 31 CD8+ CDR3 sequences. Patients were compared with controls for CD8+ Simpson's diversity, and no significant difference emerged.

The TCR sequence derives from a human donor in good health. Sequencing used sorted CD4+, CD8+, or CD8+CD57+ T cells (not recorded which) from PBMCs.

CDR3 nucleotides: TGTGCCAGCAGCTTGGCGGGTCAACTAGAGACCCAGTACTTC. It codes for CASSLAGQLETQYF. This chain joins TRBV5-4 and TRBJ2-5, with no clear D. The CDR3 has 14 residues. Deletions cut 0 bases from V and 4 bases from J, with 10 bases between. Germline loops: CDR1 SGHNT, CDR2 YYREEE (reference sequence).